In this sample, the clone carrying this T cell receptor (beta chain) turned up many times. Its antigen is not known. Germline loops: CDR1 ENHRY, CDR2 SYGVKD. V lost 2 bases and J 8 bases, leaving 10 bases between the germline ends. The CDR3 runs to 13 residues. Bone marrow was sampled from every patient at the time of active disease. These data come from a study of read filtering for tumor transcriptome and immune sequencing. Study in general: The cohort had about 16 men and approximately 13 women aged about 45 to 80, mean roughly 66 years. DNase treatment preceded whole-transcriptome library preparation.

The study, taken as a whole, reports: Roughly 82% of IR-seq clonotypes had a single read, yet these held roughly 3.7% of reads.

From 300 to 450 ng of RNA, a library with molecular barcoded alpha/delta and beta/gamma adaptors was made. MiXCR, run by TCRdb on the reads, gives a single entry per CDR3 protein. Of around 140,000 distinct CDR3 sequences listed, about 12% are singletons. The TCR comes from a donor over 35 with multiple myeloma. This chain uses TRBV10-3 with TRBJ2-1; unclear D gene. The specimen was a population of CD138-negative cells sorted from bone marrow. CDR3 amino acids: CAISEGKGYEQFF. Written as DNA, the CDR3 is TGTGCCATCAGTGAGGGTAAAGGTTATGAGCAGTTCTTC.